This T cell receptor (beta chain) emerged from a study of blood T cell repertoires in COVID-19. Study in general: Whether acute or convalescent, the COVID-19 samples came from the United States, Italy and Spain. Nucleic acid was either cDNA or gDNA, and it came from T cells, B-cell-depleted T cells, or PBMCs.

TCRdb keeps only in-frame clones here, not all; method: immunoSEQ multiplex PCR. The table lists about 15,000 clones, about 88% of them singletons, with less than 65% in the top ten. Unmatched junction bases numbered 6, after V lost 2 bases and J lost 8 bases. Germline V gene lookup returns CDR1 LGHDT and CDR2 YNNKEL (reference sequence). This CDR3 has 14 residues. Sequencing was carried out using peripheral blood. This TCR was recovered from a man in his sixties with acute or convalescent COVID-19. V and J are TRBV3-1 (or the pseudogene TRBV3-2) and TRBJ2-1; TRBD2 matches 7 bases. The CDR3 DNA reads as TGTGCCAGCAGCCAAACTAGCGAGGGCGATGAGCAGTTCTTC. Amino acid sequence: CASSQTSEGDEQFF.